Listed below are T cell receptor beta chains from one sample, sequenced in a study of radiation and T cells in renal cell carcinoma. TCRdb's copy holds only in-frame clones and misses some; the assay was immunoSEQ multiplex PCR. The profile shows 55,000 to 65,000 clones, more than 60% of them singletons. The specimen was blood, collected from a patient whose treatment included radiotherapy and nephrectomy. The receptors were sampled from a man in his 60s with renal cell carcinoma. The CDR3 runs from the conserved cysteine through the conserved F or W. D genes are given only for firm matches. Where a row states a size, it is once, few, many or the class of an expanded clone; other rows omit it.

V gene	J gene	D gene	clone size	CDR3 protein	CDR3 DNA
TRBV7-9	TRBJ2-1	NA	NA	CASSVHGTSEFF	TGTGCCAGCAGCGTACACGGGACTTCAGAGTTCTTC
TRBV2	TRBJ2-2	NA	NA	CASSETGIENTGELFF	TGTGCCAGCAGTGAAACAGGGATAGAAAACACCGGGGAGCTGTTTTTT
TRBV15	TRBJ1-5	NA	NA	CATSRDRQNYQPQHF	TGTGCCACCAGCAGAGATAGGCAGAATTATCAGCCCCAGCATTTT
TRBV14	TRBJ2-7	NA	NA	CASSQDWRGRRNEQYF	TGTGCCAGCAGCCAAGATTGGCGGGGTCGACGAAACGAGCAGTACTTC
TRBV30	TRBJ2-2	TRBD2	NA	CAWGFLTSANTGELFF	TGTGCCTGGGGGTTCCTGACTAGCGCAAACACCGGGGAGCTGTTTTTT
TRBV5-6	TRBJ1-2	NA	NA	CASSNPGLNYGYTF	TGTGCCAGCAGCAACCCCGGGTTAAACTATGGCTACACCTTC
TRBV19	TRBJ2-2	TRBD2	NA	CASSKTSGVNTGELFF	TGTGCCAGTAGTAAAACTAGCGGGGTGAACACCGGGGAGCTGTTTTTT
TRBV5-6	TRBJ1-2	TRBD1	NA	CASSQFYRGSYGYTF	TGTGCCAGCAGCCAATTTTACAGGGGCTCCTATGGCTACACCTTC
TRBV6-6	TRBJ1-2	TRBD1	NA	CASSYSGTGGGYTF	TGTGCCAGCAGTTACTCCGGGACAGGGGGCGGCTACACCTTC
TRBV30	TRBJ2-3	NA	NA	CAWSEPSPRTDTQYF	TGTGCCTGGAGTGAACCAAGCCCGCGCACAGATACGCAGTATTTT
TRBV9	TRBJ1-1	NA	few	CASSRMIGDTEAFF	TGTGCCAGCAGCCGGATGATCGGAGACACTGAAGCTTTCTTT